This entry lists 20 T cell receptor beta chains sequenced from one sample in a study of T cells in localized non-small cell lung cancer. The method was immunoSEQ multiplex PCR; TCRdb's version includes in-frame clones alone and lacks a portion of them. This table holds about 33,000 clones, around 90% found once. The sample was peripheral blood, taken before any cancer treatment. Every receptor here comes from a man between 40 and 75 years old with stage I lung adenocarcinoma.

The gene calls are TRBV13 and TRBJ2-2; D possibly corresponds to TRBD2 (6 bases). V lost 0 bases and J 0 bases, leaving 8 bases between the germline ends. Germline V CDR1 and CDR2: PRHDT, FYEKMQ (reference sequence). This CDR3 comprises 16 residues. CDR3 amino acids: CASSLGAGSNTGELFF. The CDR3 DNA is TGTGCCAGCAGCTTAGGAGCGGGCTCGAACACCGGGGAGCTGTTTTTT.

The V call is TRBV6-5, the J call TRBJ2-4; D not certain. V was shortened by 4 bases and J by 5 bases, with 9 bases between the two germline ends. Germline V CDR1 and CDR2: MNHEY, SVGAGI. This CDR3 has 13 amino acids. The CDR3 here is CASSSPGENIQYF. Written as DNA, the CDR3 is TGTGCCAGCAGTTCACCTGGGGAAAACATTCAGTACTTC.

The chain joins TRBV30 to TRBJ1-1, with D possibly being TRBD1 (5 bases). Germline CDR1 and CDR2: GTSNPN and SVGIG (reference sequence). V was pared by 0 bases and J by 0 bases, with 8 bases between. The CDR3 contains 14 residues. CDR3 nucleotides: TGTGCCTGGAGTGTCGGGACGGTGAACACTGAAGCTTTCTTT. This encodes CAWSVGTVNTEAFF.

The chain couples TRBV6-5 to TRBJ1-2; maybe TRBD1 (6 bases). Germline CDR1 and CDR2: MNHEY and SVGAGI. The CDR3 sequence is 13 residues long. V shed 10 bases and J shed 7 bases, with 19 bases lying between them. CDR3 residues: CATKLGAQGGYTF. DNA of the CDR3: TGTGCCACCAAATTGGGGGCCCAAGGTGGCTACACCTTC.

The rearrangement uses TRBV6-1 and TRBJ2-7, with 11 bases fitting TRBD1. Trimming took 6 bases from V and 5 from J; bases not matched to a gene: 6. CDR1 and CDR2 (germline): MNHNS, SASEGT. This CDR3 region has 14 residues. The CDR3 region has the DNA TGTGCCAGCAGAATGGACAGGGGGCGCGACGAGCAGTACTTC. This gives the protein CASRMDRGRDEQYF.

This clone showed up just once. V usage is TRBV2 and J usage is TRBJ1-1; D gene uncertain. Germline-derived CDR1 and CDR2 are SNHLY and FYNNEI. CDR3 length: 12 amino acids. V dropped 5 bases and J dropped 5 bases, with 9 bases sitting between them. Here the CDR3 reads CASSTPGTEAFF. DNA for the CDR3: TGTGCCAGCAGTACCCCGGGGACTGAAGCTTTCTTT.

The chain couples TRBV5-1 to TRBJ1-1; the D is unclear. Germline values: CDR1 SGHRS, CDR2 YFSETQ. Trimming pared 0 bases from V and 8 bases from J, leaving 11 bases between. This CDR3 contains 13 residues. CDR3: CASSLGGYGEAFF. The DNA of the CDR3 is TGCGCCAGCAGCTTGGGAGGCTATGGCGAAGCTTTCTTT. The whole variable domain, remainder taken from reference TRBV5-1 and TRBJ1-1, is KAGVTQTPRYLIKTRGQQVTLSCSPISGHRSVSWYQQTPGQGLQFLFEYFSETQRNKGNFPGRFSGRQFSNSRSEMNVSTLELGDSALYLCASSLGGYGEAFFGQGTRLTVV.

This chain joins TRBV19 and TRBJ2-4, with D tentatively TRBD1 (5 bases). V was pared by 2 bases and J by 1 base, with 12 bases between. The germline gives CDR1 LNHDA, CDR2 SQIVND (reference sequence). CDR3 length: 16 residues. DNA for the CDR3: TGTGCCAGTAGTATATCCAGGGCAATGGCCAAAAACATTCAGTACTTC. It is translated as CASSISRAMAKNIQYF.

This CDR3 reads CASSSQVNYGYTF. In DNA form, the CDR3 reads TGCGCCAGCAGCTCGCAGGTCAACTATGGCTACACCTTC. The chain recombines TRBV5-1 with TRBJ1-2; no clear D gene. Per germline, CDR1 SGHRS and CDR2 YFSETQ. V was pared by 3 bases and J by 2 bases, with 8 bases between. This CDR3 spans 13 amino acids.

The chain has TRBV5-5 and TRBJ2-2, with 7 bases identical to TRBD1. The V gene end was trimmed by 4 bases and the J gene end by 4 bases; junction bases not matched to a gene: 7. The CDR3 has 15 residues. Looked up from germline, CDR1 is SGHKS and CDR2 is YYEKEE (reference sequence). The CDR3 bases are TGTGCCAGCAGCCCACGGACAGGCTTCACCGGGGAGCTGTTTTTT. Its translation: CASSPRTGFTGELFF.

This chain links TRBV9 with TRBJ1-1; D uncertain. Trimming removed 2 bases from V and 4 bases from J, with 18 bases in between. The CDR3 extends over 16 amino acids. Germline CDR1 SGDLS, CDR2 YYNGEE. The CDR3 loop is CASSVSGWGAPTEAFF. CDR3 bases: TGTGCCAGCAGCGTGTCGGGCTGGGGTGCCCCCACTGAAGCTTTCTTT.

Note on this clone: The junction departs from germline at one end; a sequencing error may be responsible. The gene calls are TRBV30 and TRBJ2-2; TRBD1 might be the D (6 bases). Looked up from germline, CDR1 is GTSNPN and CDR2 is SVGIG (reference sequence). This CDR3 region has 12 residues. CDR3 DNA: TGTGCCTGGAGAACAGGGTCCCGGGGAGCTGTTTTT. It yields the protein CAWRTGSRGAVF.

This chain connects TRBV6-6 to TRBJ1-4; D gene unclear. The CDR3 consists of 13 residues. Per the germline V gene, CDR1 is MNHNY and CDR2 is SVGAGI (reference sequence). The V end was cut by 7 bases, the J end by 2 bases, with 8 bases between. For the CDR3, the DNA is TGTGCCAGCAATAGGGTTACTAATGAAAAACTGTTTTTT. It translates to CASNRVTNEKLFF.

The chain combines TRBV6-5 with TRBJ2-1; the match to TRBD2 covers 9 bases. Germline CDR1 and CDR2: MNHEY and SVGAGI. Trimming cost V 5 bases and J 6 bases; bases outside gene matches: 8. The CDR3 has 15 residues. As DNA, the CDR3 is TGTGCCAGCAGTAAGGCGGGGGGGCCCCTCAATGAGCAGTTCTTC. The encoded protein is CASSKAGGPLNEQFF.

The chain recombines TRBV7-8 with TRBJ2-2, with TRBD2 matching 7 bases. Germline loops: CDR1 SGHVS, CDR2 FQNEAQ. CDR3 length: 15 amino acids. Losses at the gene ends were 5 bases for V and 5 bases for J; bases not matched to a gene: 8. CDR3 in amino acids: CASSTGLPSTGELFF. CDR3 coding DNA: TGTGCCAGCAGCACGGGACTACCATCTACCGGGGAGCTGTTTTTT.

The chain couples TRBV19 to TRBJ2-1, with 8 bases that match TRBD1. The V and J ends lost 6 bases and 0 bases, in that order; junction bases with no gene match: 4. CDR1 is LNHDA and CDR2 is SQIVND in the germline V gene (reference sequence). The CDR3 totals 15 residues. DNA of the CDR3: TGTGCCAGTAGCAGGGGGACAGGCTCCTACAATGAGCAGTTCTTC. Its protein is CASSRGTGSYNEQFF.

J is TRBJ2-2 and V is TRBV18, with D perhaps matching TRBD1 or TRBD2 (5 bases each). This CDR3 region has 14 residues. V shed 3 bases and J shed 6 bases, with 11 bases lying between them. CDR1 and CDR2 (germline): KGHSH, LQKENI. This CDR3 reads CASSPAGTAGELFF. The CDR3 DNA follows: TGTGCCAGCTCACCTGCAGGGACCGCCGGGGAGCTGTTTTTT.

The chain couples TRBV7-9 to TRBJ2-3, with a tentative D call TRBD2 (6 bases). V was clipped by 5 bases and J by 2 bases, with 20 bases between them. Germline values: CDR1 SEHNR, CDR2 FQNEAQ (reference sequence). The CDR3 loop spans 17 amino acids. The CDR3 loop reads CASSRQSLGLTTDTQYF. For the CDR3, the DNA is TGTGCCAGCAGCCGCCAATCCCTGGGACTGACCACAGATACGCAGTATTTT.

The rearrangement uses TRBV9 and TRBJ2-1, with 9 bases fitting TRBD1. V shed 4 bases and J 7 bases; nucleotides not matched to a gene: 9. This CDR3 comprises 15 residues. CDR1 is SGDLS, CDR2 YYNGEE, per germline. The CDR3 nucleotides read TGTGCCAGCAGCCCCCCGGGACAGGGATTAAATGAGCAGTTCTTC. Encoded protein: CASSPPGQGLNEQFF.

The chain combines TRBV19 with TRBJ1-2; D is uncertain. Germline loops: CDR1 LNHDA, CDR2 SQIVND (reference sequence). Trimming cost V 3 bases and J 9 bases, with 8 bases left between them. This CDR3 spans 11 amino acids. DNA for the CDR3: TGTGCCAGTAGTATGGGCAGGAGCTACACCTTC. Encoded protein: CASSMGRSYTF. Combining the CDR3 with reference TRBV19 and TRBJ1-2 gives the whole variable domain DGGITQSPKYLFRKEGQNVTLSCEQNLNHDAMYWYRQDPGQGLRLIYYSQIVNDFQKGDIAEGYSVSREKKESFPLTVTSAQKNPTAFYLCASSMGRSYTFGSGTRLTVV.